The clone carrying this T cell receptor (beta chain) showed up many times. Germline CDR1 is MNHEY and CDR2 is SVGAGI. V lost 0 bases and J lost 0; bases outside the gene matches: 2. The CDR3 runs to 16 residues. The sample belongs to a study of blood T cells in healthy people across ages. Using a J-beta primer mix together with a sample-barcoded 5' primer, a second PCR was run for about 6 to 11 cycles. TCRdb called the 5' RACE reads again in MiXCR, with one record for every CDR3 protein. The sample has 1.8 million or so distinct CDR3 sequences, roughly two fifths seen once. Samples each had at least 6 micrograms of total RNA extracted.

The chain combines TRBV6-5 with TRBJ2-7; 10 positions agree with TRBD1. The source is a human donor in good health. Sequencing input: blood. CDR3 protein: CASSYSGTGDSYEQYF. DNA of the CDR3: TGTGCCAGCAGTTACTCCGGGACAGGGGACTCCTACGAGCAGTACTTC.